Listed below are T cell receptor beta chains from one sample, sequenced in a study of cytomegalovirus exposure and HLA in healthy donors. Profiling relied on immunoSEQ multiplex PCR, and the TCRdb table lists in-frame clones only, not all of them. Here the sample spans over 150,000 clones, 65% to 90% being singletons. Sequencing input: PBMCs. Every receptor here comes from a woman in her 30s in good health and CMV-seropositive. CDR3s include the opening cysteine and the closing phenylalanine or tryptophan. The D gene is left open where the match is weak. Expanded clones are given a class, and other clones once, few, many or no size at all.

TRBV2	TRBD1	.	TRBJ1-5	CASSEDRGHQPQHF	TGTGCCAGCAGCGAAGACAGGGGGCATCAGCCCCAGCATTTT
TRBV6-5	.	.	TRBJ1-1	CASRGTTNTEAFF	TGTGCCAGCAGGGGCACCACGAACACTGAAGCTTTCTTT
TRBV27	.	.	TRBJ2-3	CASSLFMGRTDTQYF	TGTGCCAGCAGTTTATTTATGGGGCGCACAGATACGCAGTATTTT
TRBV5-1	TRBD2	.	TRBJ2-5	CASSPGLAGYQETQYF	TGCGCCAGCAGCCCGGGACTAGCGGGATACCAAGAGACCCAGTACTTC
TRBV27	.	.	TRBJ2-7	CASSLDGRVYEQYF	TGTGCCAGCAGTTTAGACGGGAGAGTCTACGAGCAGTACTTC
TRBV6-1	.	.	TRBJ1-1	CASSERGGNTEAFF	TGTGCCAGCAGTGAACGCGGGGGTAACACTGAAGCTTTCTTT
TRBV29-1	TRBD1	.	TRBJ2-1	CSVLGTGRVHEQFF	TGCAGCGTTCTCGGGACAGGGAGGGTCCATGAGCAGTTCTTC
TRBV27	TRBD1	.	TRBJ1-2	CASSFKGAGGYTF	TGTGCCAGCAGTTTTAAGGGGGCGGGAGGCTACACCTTC
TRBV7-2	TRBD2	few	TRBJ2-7	CASSWKAGEGGEQYF	TGTGCCAGCAGCTGGAAAGCGGGAGAGGGGGGCGAGCAGTACTTC
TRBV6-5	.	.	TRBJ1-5	CASSDSPQPQHF	TGTGCCAGCAGCGACTCCCCTCAGCCCCAGCATTTT
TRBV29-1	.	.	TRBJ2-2	CSVVEGAVRSTGELFF	TGCAGCGTTGTGGAGGGCGCTGTTCGTTCGACCGGGGAGCTGTTTTTT
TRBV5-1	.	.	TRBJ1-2	CASSSGQFRGYTF	TGCGCCAGCAGCTCCGGACAGTTTAGGGGCTACACCTTC
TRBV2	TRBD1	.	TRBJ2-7	CASSRVRDRSSYEQYF	TGTGCCAGCAGCAGGGTCCGGGACAGGAGCTCCTACGAGCAGTACTTC
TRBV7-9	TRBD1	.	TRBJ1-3	CASSPTARDRVSGNTIYF	TGTGCCAGCAGCCCAACGGCCCGGGACAGAGTCTCTGGAAACACCATATATTTT
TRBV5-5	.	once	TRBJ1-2	CASNLGARGYTF	TGTGCCAGCAACTTGGGGGCCAGGGGCTACACCTTC
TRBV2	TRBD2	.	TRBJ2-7	CASSEALAATYEQYF	TGTGCCAGCAGTGAGGCCCTAGCGGCGACCTACGAGCAGTACTTC
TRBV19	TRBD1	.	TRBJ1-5	CASSRGQGIGNQPQHF	TGTGCCAGTAGTCGGGGACAGGGGATTGGCAATCAGCCCCAGCATTTT
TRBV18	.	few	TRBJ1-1	CASSPIRENTEAFF	TGTGCCAGCTCACCAATACGGGAGAACACTGAAGCTTTCTTT
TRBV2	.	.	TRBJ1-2	CASRPNSGFSNYGYTF	TGTGCCAGCAGGCCCAATTCGGGTTTTTCTAACTATGGCTACACCTTC
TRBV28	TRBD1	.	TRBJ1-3	CATMTGRGNTIYF	TGTGCCACCATGACAGGGCGTGGAAACACCATATATTTT
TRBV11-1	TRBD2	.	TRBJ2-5	CASSLASTSGRAETQYF	TGTGCCAGCAGCTTAGCCTCCACTAGCGGGAGGGCAGAGACCCAGTACTTC
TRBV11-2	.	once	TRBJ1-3	CASSPQSGRSGNTIYF	TGTGCCAGCAGCCCCCAATCCGGCAGGTCTGGAAACACCATATATTTT
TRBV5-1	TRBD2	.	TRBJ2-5	CASSRSGSGGRGKETQYF	TGCGCCAGCAGTCGGAGTGGGAGCGGGGGGCGAGGTAAAGAGACCCAGTACTTC
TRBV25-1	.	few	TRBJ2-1	CASSPPGPYNEQFF	TGTGCCAGCAGTCCACCAGGGCCCTACAATGAGCAGTTCTTC
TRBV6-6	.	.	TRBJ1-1	CAGLRRENTEAFF	TGTGCCGGACTTCGACGGGAGAACACTGAAGCTTTCTTT
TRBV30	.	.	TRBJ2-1	CAVLSRLRNEQFF	TGTGCCGTCCTATCCCGATTGAGGAATGAGCAGTTCTTC
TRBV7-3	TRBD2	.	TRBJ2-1	CASSPSPASGMHEQFF	TGTGCCAGCAGCCCCTCCCCGGCTAGCGGGATGCATGAGCAGTTCTTC
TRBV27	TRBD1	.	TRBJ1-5	CASSKNNRGGNQPQHF	TGTGCCAGCAGTAAGAATAACAGGGGTGGAAATCAGCCCCAGCATTTT
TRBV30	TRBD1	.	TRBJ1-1	CAWSITGVTEAFF	TGTGCCTGGAGCATCACAGGGGTTACTGAAGCTTTCTTT
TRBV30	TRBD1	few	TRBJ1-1	CAWSEDRGTEAFF	TGTGCCTGGAGTGAGGACAGGGGAACTGAAGCTTTCTTT
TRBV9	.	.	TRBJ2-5	CASSVGLRETQYF	TGTGCCAGCAGCGTAGGTCTGCGGGAGACCCAGTACTTC
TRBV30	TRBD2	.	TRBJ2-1	CAWKTGTSGTYNEQFF	TGTGCCTGGAAAACAGGGACTAGCGGGACATACAATGAGCAGTTCTTC
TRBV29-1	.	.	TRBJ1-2	CSVSSNYGYTF	TGCAGCGTCTCCAGTAACTATGGCTACACCTTC
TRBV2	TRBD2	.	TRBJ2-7	CASRRSLRTSGSEQYF	TGTGCCAGCAGGAGGAGTTTACGGACTAGCGGGAGCGAGCAGTACTTC
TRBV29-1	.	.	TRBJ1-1	CSVESLTHRGTEAFF	TGCAGCGTTGAATCCTTGACCCATCGGGGCACTGAAGCTTTCTTT
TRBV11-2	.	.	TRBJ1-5	CASSLDAAQPQHF	TGTGCCAGCAGCTTAGATGCGGCTCAGCCCCAGCATTTT
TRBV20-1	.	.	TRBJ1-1	CSASQTDEAFF	TGCAGTGCTAGTCAGACAGACGAAGCTTTCTTT
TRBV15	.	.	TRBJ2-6	CATKGGAGANVLTF	TGTGCCACCAAAGGCGGGGCTGGGGCCAACGTCCTGACTTTC
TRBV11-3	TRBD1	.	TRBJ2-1	CASSLGGQGRTYNEQFF	TGTGCCAGCAGCCTAGGGGGACAGGGTAGGACCTACAATGAGCAGTTCTTC
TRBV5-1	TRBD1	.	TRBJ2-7	CASSPRQGSSYEQYF	TGCGCCAGCAGCCCAAGACAGGGCAGCTCCTACGAGCAGTACTTC
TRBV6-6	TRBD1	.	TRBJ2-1	CASSSQGNEQFF	TGTGCCAGCAGCTCACAGGGGAATGAGCAGTTCTTC
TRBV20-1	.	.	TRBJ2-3	CSARPADTQYF	TGCAGTGCTCGCCCGGCAGATACGCAGTATTTT
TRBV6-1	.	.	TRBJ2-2	CASRQDYYTGELFF	TGTGCCAGCAGACAGGACTATTACACCGGGGAGCTGTTTTTT
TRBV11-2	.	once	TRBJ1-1	CASSPSGVRTEAFF	TGTGCCAGCAGCCCATCAGGGGTTAGGACTGAAGCTTTCTTT
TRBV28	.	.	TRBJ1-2	CASIGLGNQNYGYTF	TGTGCCAGCATTGGTTTGGGCAATCAGAACTATGGCTACACCTTC
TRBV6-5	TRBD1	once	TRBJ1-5	CASQKTPGGWQPQHF	TGTGCCAGCCAAAAAACCCCAGGGGGCTGGCAGCCCCAGCATTTT
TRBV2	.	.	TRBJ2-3	CASSGRTGSTDTQYF	TGTGCCAGCAGTGGAAGGACGGGATCCACAGATACGCAGTATTTT
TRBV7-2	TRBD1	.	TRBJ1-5	CASSLGDRVVNQPQHF	TGTGCCAGCAGCCTCGGGGACAGGGTGGTCAATCAGCCCCAGCATTTT
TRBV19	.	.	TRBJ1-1	CASSIQNTEAFF	TGTGCCAGTAGTATACAGAACACTGAAGCTTTCTTT
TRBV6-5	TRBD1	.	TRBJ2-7	CASSSDRDRTYEQYF	TGTGCCAGCAGCTCAGACAGGGATCGGACCTACGAGCAGTACTTC
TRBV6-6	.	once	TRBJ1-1	CASSPQGGLENTEAFF	TGTGCCAGCAGTCCCCAGGGAGGGCTCGAGAACACTGAAGCTTTCTTT
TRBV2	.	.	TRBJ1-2	CASRGEQINYGYTF	TGTGCCAGCAGAGGGGAACAAATTAACTATGGCTACACCTTC